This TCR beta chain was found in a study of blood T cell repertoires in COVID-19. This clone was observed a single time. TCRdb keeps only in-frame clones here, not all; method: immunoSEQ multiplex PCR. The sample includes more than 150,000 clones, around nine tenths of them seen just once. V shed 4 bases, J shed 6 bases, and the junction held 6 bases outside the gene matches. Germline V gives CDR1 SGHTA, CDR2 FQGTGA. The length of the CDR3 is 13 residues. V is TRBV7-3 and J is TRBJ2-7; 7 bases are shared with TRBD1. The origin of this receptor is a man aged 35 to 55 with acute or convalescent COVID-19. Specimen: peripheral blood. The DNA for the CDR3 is TGTGCCAGCAGCTGGGGAAGGGGGCGCGAGCAGTACTTC. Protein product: CASSWGRGREQYF. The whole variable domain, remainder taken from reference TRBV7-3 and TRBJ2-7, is GAGVSQTPSNKVTEKGKYVELRCDPISGHTALYWYRQSLGQGPEFLIYFQGTGAADDSGLPNDRFFAVRPEGSVSTLKIQRTERGDSAVYLCASSWGRGREQYFGPGTRLTVT.